This T cell receptor beta chain stems from a study of Tregs in tolerant kidney transplant recipients. Study outcomes and limitations: The most relevant donor-specific Treg TCRbeta repertoire apparently came from expansion with activated donor B cells.

On this clone itself: Its specificity is unknown. Coverage ceases 3 residues before the CDR3 finishes, and the germline J gene fills in the end.

Libraries were prepared by immunoSEQ multiplex PCR; TCRdb keeps only in-frame clonotypes and omits some of them. This table holds around 13,000 clones. Mixed chimerism was transient after nonmyeloablative marrow transplants from related graft donors. This CDR3 contains 14 residues. Germline V gene data show CDR1 as MNHEY and CDR2 as SMNVEV (reference sequence). Between the trimmed V and J ends, which lost 0 bases and 5 bases, there was a span of 11 bases. This specimen consisted of CD8+ T cells from blood (PBMCs), obtained 6 months after the transplant. This TCR derives from a human patient who received a combined kidney and bone marrow transplant. Some T cells may originate from the graft donor. The chain joins TRBV27 to TRBJ2-7; a possible D gene is TRBD2 (6 bases). The CDR3 DNA, read in part, is TGTGCCAGCAGTTTATCGGGGGGTACGGACGAG. Translated: CASSLSGGTDE. The full CDR3 protein reads CASSLSGGTDEQYF.